These 21 T cell receptor beta chains share one sample of origin, sequenced in a study of molecular identifiers for immune sequencing clone quantification. MiXCR, run by TCRdb on the PCR reads, gives a single entry per CDR3 protein. The data hold some 590,000 distinct CDR3 sequences, with about 25% observed a single time. Specimen: naive CD8+ T cells from blood, with Jurkat cell RNA spiked in. Specified subset: FACS-sorted CD8+CD4-CCR7+CD45RA+ naive T cells. These receptors were obtained from a human donor in good health. Some libraries in this study had Jurkat cell RNA spiked in.

This clonotype was found a few times. The CDR3, as DNA: TGTGCCAGCAGTTTTTTCGGTGGTCAGCCCCAGCATTTT. As protein: CASSFFGGQPQHF. The V call is TRBV27, the J call TRBJ1-5; D is undetermined. The CDR3 covers 13 residues. The ends were cut back, 3 bases at V and 6 bases at J, with 9 bases in the middle. Germline-derived CDR1 and CDR2 are MNHEY and SMNVEV (reference sequence).

This clonotype showed up many times. The rearrangement uses TRBV20-1 and TRBJ2-4; D is possibly TRBD1 (5 bases). CDR3 length equals 16 residues. Trimming removed 1 base at V and 1 base at J, with 14 bases between. Germline V gene data show CDR1 as DFQATT and CDR2 as SNEGSKA (reference sequence). CDR3 residues: CSARAGPGLAKNIQYF. The CDR3 DNA reads TGCAGTGCTAGAGCTGGACCAGGGTTGGCCAAAAACATTCAGTACTTC.

In its sample, this clonotype was seen many times. Here the CDR3 reads CASSQIMSSPPDTQYF. The CDR3 nucleotides are TGCGCCAGCAGCCAGATTATGAGTTCCCCCCCAGATACGCAGTATTTT. The genes are TRBV4-1 and TRBJ2-3; D call uncertain. V was pared by 3 bases and J by 4 bases, with 17 bases between. This CDR3 is built from 16 residues. Germline CDR1 reads MGHRA; CDR2 reads YSYEKL.

This clonotype came up many times. The rearrangement joins TRBV4-3 to TRBJ1-5; no reliable D call. CDR3 length: 14 residues. The germline gives CDR1 LGHNA, CDR2 YSLEER. V lost 0 bases and J 5 bases, leaving 8 bases between the germline ends. CDR3 region: CASSQDLGYQPQHF. CDR3 coding DNA: TGCGCCAGCAGCCAAGATCTAGGCTATCAGCCCCAGCATTTT.

This clonotype showed up many times. CDR3 bases: TGTGCCAGCAGCTGGACTAGCGGGGCGGGCGAGCAGTACTTC. It yields the protein CASSWTSGAGEQYF. The chain links TRBV5-6 to TRBJ2-7; 12 bases align to TRBD2. V lost 3 bases to trimming and J lost 6 bases; unmatched junction nucleotides: 4. Germline-derived CDR1 and CDR2 are SGHDT and YYEEEE. This CDR3 has 14 amino acids.

Concerning this clonotype: One end of the junction does not line up with germline, which may come from a read error. This rearrangement joins TRBV29-1 to TRBJ2-5, with a tentative D call TRBD1 (6 bases). This CDR3 region has 11 residues. The germline V gene encodes CDR1 SQVTM and CDR2 ANQGSEA. The CDR3 sequence is CSVAGEETPSF. The CDR3 nucleotides are TGCAGCGTTGCAGGGGAAGAGACCCCGTCCTTC.

This clonotype has a count of ten or more. The gene calls are TRBV2 and TRBJ2-2, with D perhaps TRBD1 (5 bases). CDR3 length: 15 amino acids. V shed 3 bases and J shed 4 bases, with 12 bases lying between them. Germline CDR1 reads SNHLY; CDR2 reads FYNNEI. CDR3 protein: CASSDIQESTGELFF. The CDR3 region has the DNA TGTGCCAGCAGTGATATACAGGAAAGCACCGGGGAGCTGTTTTTT.

This clonotype was counted ten times or more. DNA for the CDR3: TGTGCCAGCAGTCCAGACAGGCATAGCACAGATACGCAGTATTTT. Amino acid sequence: CASSPDRHSTDTQYF. The chain couples TRBV28 to TRBJ2-3, with D perhaps matching TRBD1 (6 bases). Germline V gene data show CDR1 as MDHEN and CDR2 as SYDVKM. This CDR3 contains 15 residues. The V end was cut by 5 bases, the J end by 0 bases, with 12 bases between. The variable domain in full, with the rest retrieved from reference TRBV28 and TRBJ2-3, is DVKVTQSSRYLVKRTGEKVFLECVQDMDHENMFWYRQDPGLGLRLIYFSYDVKMKEKGDIPEGYSVSREKKERFSLILESASTNQTSMYLCASSPDRHSTDTQYFGPGTRLTVL.

A few counts support this clonotype. This chain links TRBV20-1 with TRBJ2-7; 7 bases agree with TRBD2. Per germline, CDR1 DFQATT and CDR2 SNEGSKA (reference sequence). The V gene end was trimmed by 1 base and the J gene end by 5 bases; junction bases not matched to a gene: 8. The CDR3 spans 14 residues. CDR3 in amino acids: CSARVGGRVNEQYF. The CDR3 DNA is TGCAGTGCTAGAGTAGGTGGGAGGGTTAACGAGCAGTACTTC.

The rearrangement uses TRBV7-9 and TRBJ1-1; no reliable D call. The length of the CDR3 is 13 residues. V gave up 3 bases and J gave up 8 bases, with 13 bases separating them. CDR1 is SEHNR, CDR2 FQNEAQ, per germline (reference sequence). CDR3 in amino acids: CASSFDVVREAFF. The CDR3 region has the DNA TGTGCCAGCAGCTTTGATGTCGTCAGAGAAGCTTTCTTT.

This clonotype was seen repeatedly, ten times or more. The chain carries TRBV7-2 and TRBJ2-7, with 7 bases matching TRBD2. The CDR3 has 14 amino acids. Germline CDR1 and CDR2: SGHTA and FQGNSA. J was trimmed by 4 bases and V by 3 bases; bases with no gene match: 6. CDR3 sequence: CASSFGRGEYEQYF. Written as DNA, the CDR3 is TGTGCCAGCAGCTTCGGACGGGGGGAGTACGAGCAGTACTTC.

This clonotype was recorded at least ten times. The chain combines TRBV20-1 with TRBJ2-7, with D unclear. Germline-derived CDR1 and CDR2 are DFQATT and SNEGSKA (reference sequence). The CDR3 consists of 12 residues. Between the trimmed V and J ends, which lost 3 bases and 2 bases, there was a span of 8 bases. In DNA, the CDR3 is TGCAGTGCTAGCGGAGCACCCTACGAGCAGTACTTC. This sequence encodes CSASGAPYEQYF.

The table lists this clonotype with many counts. This sequence joins TRBV20-1 and TRBJ2-1; 9 nucleotides agree with TRBD2. CDR1 DFQATT and CDR2 SNEGSKA come from the germline V gene (reference sequence). The CDR3 totals 13 residues. V lost 5 bases to trimming and J lost 3 bases; unmatched junction nucleotides: 2. DNA for the CDR3: TGCAGTGCTTCTAGCGGGGACTACAATGAGCAGTTCTTC. Translation: CSASSGDYNEQFF.

V usage is TRBV20-1 and J usage is TRBJ2-2; D uncertain. This CDR3 has 13 amino acids. Trimming cost V 5 bases and J 5 bases, with 12 bases left between them. CDR1 is DFQATT and CDR2 is SNEGSKA in the germline V gene (reference sequence). The CDR3 is CSAGVASTGELFF. As DNA, the CDR3 is TGCAGTGCTGGAGTGGCGTCGACCGGGGAGCTGTTTTTT.

This clonotype came up a few times. CDR3 residues: CASSGSDRFGNSPLHF. The DNA for the CDR3 is TGCGCCAGCAGCGGCTCCGACAGGTTCGGTAATTCACCCCTCCACTTT. The V gene is TRBV10-2, the J gene TRBJ1-6; maybe TRBD1 (6 bases). Between the trimmed V and J ends, which lost 6 bases and 6 bases, there was a span of 18 bases. Germline loops: CDR1 WSHSY, CDR2 SAAADI. This CDR3 contains 16 residues.

This clonotype was detected only a few times. The chain combines TRBV7-9 with TRBJ2-1; no firm D call. The CDR3 sequence is 11 residues long. V lost 3 bases, J lost 5 bases, and 2 bases lay in between. The germline V gene has CDR1 SEHNR and CDR2 FQNEAQ (reference sequence). The CDR3 loop reads CASSFHNEQFF. In DNA form, the CDR3 reads TGTGCCAGCAGCTTCCACAATGAGCAGTTCTTC.

With respect to this clonotype: A much more abundant neighbour one base away suggests this may be a read error. This rearrangement joins TRBV5-4 to TRBJ1-1, with 7 bases fitting TRBD1. This CDR3 is 13 amino acids long. Germline values: CDR1 SGHNT, CDR2 YYREEE (reference sequence). The CDR3 DNA follows: TGTGGCAGCAGCGCCGAGACAGGGACCGAAGCTTTCTTT. Translated: CGSSAETGTEAFF.

Only a few counts were recorded for this clonotype. The rearrangement joins TRBV25-1 to TRBJ2-1; either TRBD1 or TRBD2 may fit D (5 bases each). V lost 6 bases to trimming and J lost 6 bases, with 15 bases between them. The CDR3 extends over 14 amino acids. From germline, CDR1 is MGHDK and CDR2 SYGVNS. CDR3 residues: CASRKGRGGNEQFF. CDR3 bases: TGTGCCAGCAGGAAGGGACGCGGAGGCAATGAGCAGTTCTTC.

This chain links TRBV3-1 with TRBJ2-7; possibly TRBD2 for D (5 bases). Germline lookup yields CDR1 LGHDT and CDR2 YNNKEL (reference sequence). The CDR3 sequence is 15 residues long. The V and J ends lost 3 bases and 7 bases respectively, with 19 bases between them. The CDR3 DNA reads TGTGCCAGCAGCCAGGGGAGCAGCTACCCATATGAGCAGTACTTC. Its translation is CASSQGSSYPYEQYF.

The chain is built from TRBV4-3 and TRBJ2-7; D gene uncertain. Trimming took off 0 bases at V and 1 base at J, with 7 bases between the two ends. The germline gives CDR1 LGHNA, CDR2 YSLEER. The CDR3 extends over 14 amino acids. CDR3 sequence reads: CASSQDEVSYEQYF. CDR3 coding DNA: TGCGCCAGCAGCCAAGATGAAGTTTCCTACGAGCAGTACTTC.

A word on this clonotype: One base away lies a much larger clone, so this may be a sequencing read error. V usage is TRBV6-5 and J usage is TRBJ1-5; TRBD1 matches at 8 bases. CDR1 is MNHEY and CDR2 is SVGAGI in the germline V gene. This CDR3 has 16 residues. The CDR3 region has the DNA TGTGACAGCAGCGCCGGGACAGGTGTGCGAAATCAGCCCCAGCATTTT. It translates to CDSSAGTGVRNQPQHF.